One and the same sample provided the 2 T cell receptor beta chains below, sequenced in a study of monozygotic twins with inflammatory bowel disease. From the 5' RACE reads, TCRdb lists one entry per CDR3 protein and no DNA. This sample's table has 350,000 to 550,000 distinct CDR3 sequences. The sequenced material came from blood. These TCRs come from a human donor with ulcerative colitis or Crohn's disease, or a healthy co-twin of an affected twin (not recorded which).

The V gene is TRBV20-1, the J gene TRBJ2-7; there is no DNA to check the TCRdb D call of TRBD2. The CDR3 sequence is 13 residues long. CDR1 is DFQATT and CDR2 is SNEGSKA in the germline V gene (reference sequence). CDR3 sequence: CSATGTSINEQYF.

The V gene is TRBV12-3 or TRBV12-4, the J gene TRBJ2-3; no DNA is available, so the TRBD2 call from TCRdb remains unchecked. This CDR3 is 15 amino acids long. The CDR3 region is CATSKASGTTDTQYF.